The clone carrying this TCR beta chain was found many times. Its antigen is not known. Described time point: patch test 1, 2 weeks after DPC sensitization. The treatment denotes: therapeutic diphenylcyclopropenone sensitization with weekly scalp DPC. This specimen belongs to a study of human T cells and chemical hapten exposure. Regarding the study as a whole: Healthy people's immune response may differ from that of the donors, who had alopecia. Versus controls, significantly more large CDR3 similarity clusters arose from expanded TCRs.

The authors' processing: Sequenced samples showed a median of around 100,000 TCRs each, with counts running from roughly 23,000 to 700,000. MiXCR, applied by TCRdb to the RACE reads, yields one record per CDR3 protein. The V and J calls and clone size are TCRdb's, not the authors'. Here the sample spans around 150,000 distinct CDR3 sequences, approximately 15% being singletons. Germline assignment: CDR1 SGHRS and CDR2 YFSETQ. This CDR3 has 15 amino acids. V was shortened by 3 bases and J by 4 bases, with 14 bases between the two germline ends. This chain uses TRBV5-1 with TRBJ2-1, with D possibly TRBD1 on 8 matching bases. The sample was whole blood, taken in connection with sensitization to the hapten diphenylcyclopropenone (DPC). This clonotype was obtained from a woman in her 30s with alopecia areata. Some clones in this sample may be carry-over from other donors' samples. CDR3 in DNA: TGCGCCAGCAGCTCAACAGGGGGGGTTTACAATGAGCAGTTCTTC. It codes for CASSSTGGVYNEQFF.